This TCR beta chain was recorded in a study of shared clonotypes between healthy human individuals. The naive CD8 population came from CD45RO-negative cells selected for CCR7, without terminally differentiated effector memory CD45RA+ cells. Trimming cost V 5 bases and J 1 base, with 17 bases left between them. Germline loops: CDR1 MDHEN, CDR2 SYDVKM. This CDR3 contains 16 residues. The data were produced by immunoSEQ multiplex PCR, yet TCRdb's version contains in-frame clones alone and is incomplete. The sample shows 2 million to 2.5 million clones, about 95% of them seen only once. This chain connects TRBV28 to TRBJ2-5; possibly TRBD1 for D (6 bases). This TCR came from a young man in good health. The specimen sequenced was naive CD8+ T cells sorted from blood. As DNA, the CDR3 is TGTGCCAGCAGTCAATATCAGGGACACAGCCAAGAGACCCAGTACTTC. As protein: CASSQYQGHSQETQYF. The variable domain in full, with the rest retrieved from reference TRBV28 and TRBJ2-5, is DVKVTQSSRYLVKRTGEKVFLECVQDMDHENMFWYRQDPGLGLRLIYFSYDVKMKEKGDIPEGYSVSREKKERFSLILESASTNQTSMYLCASSQYQGHSQETQYFGPGTRLLVL.